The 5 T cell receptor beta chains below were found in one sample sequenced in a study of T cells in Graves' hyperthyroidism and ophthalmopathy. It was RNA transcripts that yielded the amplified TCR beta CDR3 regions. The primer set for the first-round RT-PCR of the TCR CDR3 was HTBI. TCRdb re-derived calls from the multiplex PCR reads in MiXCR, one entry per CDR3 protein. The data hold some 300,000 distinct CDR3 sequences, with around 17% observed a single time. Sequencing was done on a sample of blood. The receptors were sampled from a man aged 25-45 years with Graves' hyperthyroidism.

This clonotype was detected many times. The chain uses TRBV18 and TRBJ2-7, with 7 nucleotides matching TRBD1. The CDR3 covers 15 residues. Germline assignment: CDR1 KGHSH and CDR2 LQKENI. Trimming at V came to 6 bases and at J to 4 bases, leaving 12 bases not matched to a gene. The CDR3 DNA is TGTGCCAGCTCGCCAACTCCCGGGACAGTATACGAGCAGTACTTC. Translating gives CASSPTPGTVYEQYF.

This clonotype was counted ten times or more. The CDR3 loop reads CASSEGQDSTDTQYF. The CDR3 DNA reads TGTGCCAGCAGTGAAGGACAGGATAGCACAGATACGCAGTATTTT. The genes are TRBV2 and TRBJ2-3, with D perhaps matching TRBD1 (6 bases). CDR3 length equals 15 residues. Germline V gene lookup returns CDR1 SNHLY and CDR2 FYNNEI. Trimming removed 1 base from V and 0 bases from J, with 8 bases in between.

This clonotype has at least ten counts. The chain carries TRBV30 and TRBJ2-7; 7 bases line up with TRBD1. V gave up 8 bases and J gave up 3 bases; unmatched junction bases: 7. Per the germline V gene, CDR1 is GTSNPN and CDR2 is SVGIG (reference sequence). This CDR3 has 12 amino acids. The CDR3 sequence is CAARTGFYEQYF. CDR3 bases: TGTGCCGCCAGGACAGGTTTCTACGAGCAGTACTTC. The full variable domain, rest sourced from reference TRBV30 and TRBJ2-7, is SQTIHQWPATLVQPVGSPLSLECTVEGTSNPNLYWYRQAAGRGLQLLFYSVGIGQISSEVPQNLSASRPQDRQFILSSKKLLLSDSGFYLCAARTGFYEQYFGPGTRLTVT.

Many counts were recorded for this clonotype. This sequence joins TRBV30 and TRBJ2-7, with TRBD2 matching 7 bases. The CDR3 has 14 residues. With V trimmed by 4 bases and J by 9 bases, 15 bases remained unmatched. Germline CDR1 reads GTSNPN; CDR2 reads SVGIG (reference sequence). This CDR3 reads CAWNRGSDLRGQYF. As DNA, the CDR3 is TGTGCCTGGAATCGCGGGAGCGATCTACGAGGGCAGTACTTC.

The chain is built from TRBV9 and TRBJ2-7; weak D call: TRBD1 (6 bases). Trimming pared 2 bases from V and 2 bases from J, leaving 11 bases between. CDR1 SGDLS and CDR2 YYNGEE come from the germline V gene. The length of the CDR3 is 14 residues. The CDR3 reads CASSVGDNTYEQYF. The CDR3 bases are TGTGCCAGCAGCGTTGGGGACAACACCTACGAGCAGTACTTC.